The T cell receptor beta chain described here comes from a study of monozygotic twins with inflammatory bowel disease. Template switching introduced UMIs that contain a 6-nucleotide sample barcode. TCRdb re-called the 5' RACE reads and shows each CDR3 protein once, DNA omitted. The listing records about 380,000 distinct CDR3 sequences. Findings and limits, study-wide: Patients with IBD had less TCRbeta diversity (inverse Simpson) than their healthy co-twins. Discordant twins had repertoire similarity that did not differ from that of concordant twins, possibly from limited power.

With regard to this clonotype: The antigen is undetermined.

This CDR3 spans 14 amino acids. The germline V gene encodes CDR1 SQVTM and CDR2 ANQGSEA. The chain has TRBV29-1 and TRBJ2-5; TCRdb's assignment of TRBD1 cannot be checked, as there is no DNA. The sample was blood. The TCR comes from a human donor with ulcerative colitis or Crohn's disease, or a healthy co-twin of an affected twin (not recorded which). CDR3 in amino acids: CSVAPGQLQETQYF.